This is a list of T cell receptor beta chains from one sample in a study of cytomegalovirus exposure and HLA in healthy donors. Sequencing used immunoSEQ multiplex PCR; TCRdb keeps in-frame clones, though not all of them. Its table records under 150,000 clones. Material for sequencing was PBMCs. Receptor source: a woman aged 55-75 years in good health and CMV-seronegative. CDR3s include the opening cysteine and the closing phenylalanine or tryptophan. A D gene is named only where the DNA matches it firmly.

TRBD2 TRBJ2-1 TRBV19 14 CASEGREGRNEQFF TGTGCCAGCGAGGGGCGGGAGGGCCGCAATGAGCAGTTCTTC
TRBD1 TRBJ1-2 TRBV28 16 CASSLSATTGAVGYTF TGTGCCAGCAGTTTATCGGCCACGACAGGGGCAGTAGGCTACACCTTC
TRBD2 TRBJ2-1 TRBV11-2 14 CATSPMGGSNEQFF TGTGCCACCTCCCCAATGGGGGGGTCCAATGAGCAGTTCTTC
NA TRBJ2-7 TRBV13 16 CASSSQFRAGKHEQYF TGTGCCAGCAGCTCCCAATTCCGGGCGGGGAAACACGAGCAGTACTTC
NA TRBJ1-1 TRBV5-8 14 CASSPGRVGTEAFF TGTGCCAGCAGCCCCGGGAGGGTGGGCACTGAAGCTTTCTTT
NA TRBJ2-1 TRBV14 15 CASSVRGGLNNEQFF TGTGCCAGCAGCGTCCGTGGCGGACTCAACAATGAGCAGTTCTTC
NA TRBJ2-5 TRBV15 13 CATSLGARETQYF TGTGCCACCAGCTTAGGGGCGAGGGAGACCCAGTACTTC
TRBD1 TRBJ1-5 TRBV30 14 CAWTPGGSNQPQHF TGTGCCTGGACCCCAGGGGGGAGCAATCAGCCCCAGCATTTT
TRBD1 TRBJ1-1 TRBV18 15 CASSPPLDRGSEAFF TGTGCCAGCTCACCACCTTTGGACAGGGGGTCTGAAGCTTTCTTT
NA TRBJ1-4 TRBV2 13 CASIRGMGEKLFF TGTGCCAGCATTAGGGGGATGGGTGAAAAACTGTTTTTT
TRBD1 TRBJ1-2 TRBV7-8 13 CASRDPTGYRYTF TGTGCCAGCAGGGACCCGACAGGGTATCGCTACACCTTC
TRBD1 TRBJ2-5 TRBV7-2 17 CASSLGRSTGAAKPQYF TGTGCCAGCAGCTTAGGTCGCTCGACAGGGGCCGCGAAGCCCCAGTACTTC
TRBD1 TRBJ1-5 TRBV5-6 16 CASSNAGTGIYQPQHF TGTGCCAGCAGCAACGCCGGGACAGGAATTTATCAGCCCCAGCATTTT
TRBD2 TRBJ2-1 TRBV5-5 15 CASSLGPGGWNEQFF TGTGCCAGCAGCCTGGGGCCGGGAGGGTGGAATGAGCAGTTCTTC